This record covers a single T cell receptor (beta chain). The data were obtained in a study of blood T cell repertoires in COVID-19. Study-wide context: Specimens from acute and convalescent COVID-19 originated in the United States, Italy and Spain. T cells, B-cell-depleted T cells, or PBMCs provided the cDNA or gDNA that served as material.

Germline V gives CDR1 LGHNA, CDR2 YNFKEQ. The CDR3 has 15 residues. Between the trimmed V and J ends, which lost 1 base and 7 bases, there was a span of 15 bases. In the original processing: Cell counts per sample came from amplifying reference gene primers. TCRdb's copy holds only in-frame clones and misses some; the assay was immunoSEQ multiplex PCR. V, J and clone size are those of that table, while D and trimming were read from the DNA. Among under 45,000 clones listed, around 76% were seen once. V usage is TRBV4-2 and J usage is TRBJ2-3; tentatively, D is TRBD1 (5 bases). The clonotype was recovered from an older man with acute or convalescent COVID-19. The sample taken for sequencing was peripheral blood. The CDR3: CASSQGQGGPYTQYF. Here the CDR3 DNA reads TGTGCCAGCAGCCAAGGCCAGGGTGGCCCTTATACGCAGTATTTT.